A selection of T cell receptor beta chains follows, all from one sample in a study of siplizumab effects on memory and regulatory T cells. The data were produced by immunoSEQ multiplex PCR, yet TCRdb's version contains in-frame clones alone and is incomplete. The table records about 120,000 clones, roughly 94% of them present only once. The specimen was non-Treg CD4+ T cells sorted from blood. Receptors originate from a human donor in good health. CDR3s include the opening cysteine and the closing phenylalanine or tryptophan. Each record gives: J gene, D gene, V gene, clone size, CDR3 DNA, CDR3 protein. The D gene is left open where the match is weak. For some rows the clone size is stated as once, few or many, or as a class when expanded; others skip it.

TRBJ2-1	.	TRBV19	.	TGTGCCAGTAGTATAGACCCACGAGGAGAGCAGTTCTTC	CASSIDPRGEQFF
TRBJ2-6	.	TRBV6-1	.	TGTGCCAGCTACATGTTGCAGGGGTACGTCCTGACTTTC	CASYMLQGYVLTF
TRBJ2-3	TRBD2	TRBV6-5	.	TGTGCCAGCGTTGTCGGGACTAGCAACACAGATACGCAGTATTTT	CASVVGTSNTDTQYF
TRBJ2-7	TRBD1	TRBV7-8	.	TGTGCCAGCAGGGGTCCGGGACAGGGGCTCTACGAGCAGTACTTC	CASRGPGQGLYEQYF
TRBJ2-7	.	TRBV27	.	TGTGCCAGCAGTATCAAGGGTGTTTGGGACGAGCAGTACTTC	CASSIKGVWDEQYF
TRBJ2-6	.	TRBV6-1	.	TGTGCCAGCAGTGACCCACTTTCTGGGGCCAACGTCCTGACTTTC	CASSDPLSGANVLTF
TRBJ2-7	.	TRBV6-5	.	TGTGCCTGCAGGACATCCTACGAGCAGTACTTC	CACRTSYEQYF
TRBJ2-7	TRBD2	TRBV5-1	once	TGCGCCAGCAGCTTGACGGGACTAGCGGGGGGGATACCCTACGAGCAGTACTTC	CASSLTGLAGGIPYEQYF
TRBJ2-1	TRBD2	TRBV13	.	TGTGCCAGCAGCCCTGGGACTAGCGCGCATGTATACAATGAGCAGTTCTTC	CASSPGTSAHVYNEQFF
TRBJ2-5	.	TRBV30	.	TGTGCCTGGAGTCCCTCCATCTATAAGGACGAAGAGACCCAGTACTTC	CAWSPSIYKDEETQYF
TRBJ2-1	.	TRBV5-4	.	TGTGCCAGCAGCTTTGGGGTGTCTGGAGTCGAGCAGTTCTTC	CASSFGVSGVEQFF
TRBJ2-3	.	TRBV18	.	TGTGCCAGCTCACCGGACAGCCACACAGATACGCAGTATTTT	CASSPDSHTDTQYF
TRBJ1-1	.	TRBV7-2	once	TGTGCCAGCTCACAAGCTTTCTCTTTAACAAAGTGGCAGGGGAAAGCTTTCTTT	CASSQAFSLTKWQGKAFF
TRBJ2-3	TRBD1	TRBV11-3	.	TGTGCCAGCAGCCCCCGTACAGGGGGAGGCACAGATACGCAGTATTTT	CASSPRTGGGTDTQYF
TRBJ2-1	.	TRBV2	.	TGTGCCAGCAGCCAGGACTCGAGCTCCTACAATGAGCAGTTCTTC	CASSQDSSSYNEQFF
TRBJ1-2	TRBD1	TRBV10-2	.	TGCGCCAGCAGAGAGACCGGACAGGCCGCGGGGGGCTACACCTTC	CASRETGQAAGGYTF
TRBJ2-1	TRBD2	TRBV7-2	.	TGTGCCAGCAGCCAACTGATTAGCGGGAGGGTGGGGAATGAGCAGTTCTTC	CASSQLISGRVGNEQFF
TRBJ1-2	.	TRBV18	.	TGTGCCAGCTCCGTAGGACAGCGAAATGGCTACACCTTC	CASSVGQRNGYTF
TRBJ2-2	.	TRBV18	once	TGTGCCAGCTCACCACTAGGAACCGGGGAGCTGTTTTTT	CASSPLGTGELFF
TRBJ1-2	.	TRBV21-1	.	TGTGCCAGCAGCGCCGGGACAGCCGCCATATGGCCCTATGGCTACACCTTC	CASSAGTAAIWPYGYTF
TRBJ1-6	.	TRBV28	.	TGTGCCAGCAGTTTCGGGCAGGGCTATTCACCCCTCCACTTT	CASSFGQGYSPLHF
TRBJ2-3	TRBD1	TRBV25-1	.	TGTGCCAGCAGTGAGCAGGGGGGCACAGATACGCAGTATTTT	CASSEQGGTDTQYF
TRBJ1-5	.	TRBV4-1	.	TGCGCCAGCAGCCCGCTCAGAGGTAATCAGCCCCAGCATTTT	CASSPLRGNQPQHF
TRBJ2-5	.	TRBV4-1	.	TGCGCCAGCAGCCAAGATACCTATACAACACCAGACCAAGAGACCCAGTACTTC	CASSQDTYTTPDQETQYF
TRBJ2-5	.	TRBV5-4	.	TGTGCCAGCAGCTTGGAAGCGGGAAGAGGGGGGACCCAGTACTTC	CASSLEAGRGGTQYF
TRBJ1-4	.	TRBV18	.	TGTGCCAGCTCACCGACAATGGGTGAAAAACTGTTTTTT	CASSPTMGEKLFF
TRBJ2-2	.	TRBV7-3	.	TGTGCCAGCAGCCCCGGTGTAGCCGGGGAGCTGTTTTTT	CASSPGVAGELFF
TRBJ1-5	.	TRBV5-6	.	TGTGCCAGCAGCTTGGGGGTTGGCCGGGCACGGCCCCAGCATTTT	CASSLGVGRARPQHF
TRBJ2-4	TRBD1	TRBV6-6	.	TGTGCCAGTTTTCTACAGGGGTACGGGGAAAACATTCAGTACTTC	CASFLQGYGENIQYF
TRBJ1-1	TRBD1	TRBV6-1	.	TGTGCCAGCACCGGGACAGGGCTTAAGACTGAAGCTTTCTTT	CASTGTGLKTEAFF
TRBJ1-2	.	TRBV7-2	.	TGTGCCAGCAGCTTAGGGACAGTAAACTATGGCTACACCTTC	CASSLGTVNYGYTF
TRBJ1-2	.	TRBV7-9	.	TGTGCCAGCAGCCCTAACTGGGGGGCCCTTAATGGCTACACCTTC	CASSPNWGALNGYTF
TRBJ1-2	.	TRBV4-1	.	TGCGCCAGCAGCCGGGAAGAGGGAATAAAGAACTATGGCTACACCTTC	CASSREEGIKNYGYTF
TRBJ2-1	TRBD2	TRBV15	.	TGTGCCACCAGCCAACCGGGGGCGGGGGGACTCAATGAGCAGTTCTTC	CATSQPGAGGLNEQFF
TRBJ2-1	.	TRBV5-1	.	TGCGCCAGCAGCTTGGATGTAAGCTCCTACAATGAGCAGTTCTTC	CASSLDVSSYNEQFF
TRBJ1-2	.	TRBV27	.	TGTGCCACCTTGGTCCCCCTGGAGGGGAGCTATGGCTACACCTTC	CATLVPLEGSYGYTF
TRBJ1-1	.	TRBV7-9	once	TGTGCCAGCAGCTTAAAAGGGGCTGACACTGAAGCTTTCTTT	CASSLKGADTEAFF
TRBJ1-1	TRBD1	TRBV10-3	many	TGTGCCATCAGTGAAGGGGGCCGGAGCACTGAAGCTTTCTTT	CAISEGGRSTEAFF
TRBJ1-3	.	TRBV7-8	once	TGTGCCAGCAGCTTATGGTTAGGGATGGGAAACACCATATATTTT	CASSLWLGMGNTIYF
TRBJ1-2	.	TRBV2	.	TGTGCCAGCAGCTCTCAAAGGCAAGCTAACTATGGCTACACCTTC	CASSSQRQANYGYTF
TRBJ2-1	.	TRBV25-1	.	TGTGCCAGCAGTGAATTCCTCATCGGAAAGGGGGCCTACAATGAGCAGTTCTTC	CASSEFLIGKGAYNEQFF
TRBJ2-1	.	TRBV27	.	TGTGCCAGCACCCGGTGGGCAGGGGCTGGAGCGGGACGCTACAATGAGCAGTTCTTC	CASTRWAGAGAGRYNEQFF
TRBJ2-7	.	TRBV12-5	.	TGTGCTAGTGGTTTGGCCTTACAGGTATCTTACGAGCAGTACTTC	CASGLALQVSYEQYF
TRBJ2-3	TRBD2	TRBV12-5	.	TGTGCTAGTGGAGCGGGAGTTATTCCAGATACGCAGTATTTT	CASGAGVIPDTQYF
TRBJ2-1	.	TRBV12-5	.	TGTGCTAGTGGTTTTGGAGGGGGCGGATATTTCGACAATGAGCAGTTCTTC	CASGFGGGGYFDNEQFF
TRBJ2-7	.	TRBV5-6	.	TGTGCCAGCAGCTTGGTTTGGGAGTACGAGCAGTACTTC	CASSLVWEYEQYF
TRBJ1-1	.	TRBV2	.	TGTGCCGGAGGACAGAACACTGAAGCTTTCTTT	CAGGQNTEAFF
TRBJ1-1	TRBD1	TRBV5-1	.	TGCGCCAGCAGCCCGACGACAGGGGTAGAAACTGAAGCTTTCTTT	CASSPTTGVETEAFF
TRBJ2-5	TRBD2	TRBV7-9	.	TGTGCCAGCAGTCTAGCGGGGGGTGCGGAGACCCAGTACTTC	CASSLAGGAETQYF
TRBJ2-7	TRBD2	TRBV25-1	.	TGTGCCAGCAGTGGTAGCGGGAGGGCCTACGAGCAGTACTTC	CASSGSGRAYEQYF
TRBJ1-2	.	TRBV6-1	.	TGTGCCAGCTACACTCCGGGGCTTAACTATGGCTACACCTTC	CASYTPGLNYGYTF